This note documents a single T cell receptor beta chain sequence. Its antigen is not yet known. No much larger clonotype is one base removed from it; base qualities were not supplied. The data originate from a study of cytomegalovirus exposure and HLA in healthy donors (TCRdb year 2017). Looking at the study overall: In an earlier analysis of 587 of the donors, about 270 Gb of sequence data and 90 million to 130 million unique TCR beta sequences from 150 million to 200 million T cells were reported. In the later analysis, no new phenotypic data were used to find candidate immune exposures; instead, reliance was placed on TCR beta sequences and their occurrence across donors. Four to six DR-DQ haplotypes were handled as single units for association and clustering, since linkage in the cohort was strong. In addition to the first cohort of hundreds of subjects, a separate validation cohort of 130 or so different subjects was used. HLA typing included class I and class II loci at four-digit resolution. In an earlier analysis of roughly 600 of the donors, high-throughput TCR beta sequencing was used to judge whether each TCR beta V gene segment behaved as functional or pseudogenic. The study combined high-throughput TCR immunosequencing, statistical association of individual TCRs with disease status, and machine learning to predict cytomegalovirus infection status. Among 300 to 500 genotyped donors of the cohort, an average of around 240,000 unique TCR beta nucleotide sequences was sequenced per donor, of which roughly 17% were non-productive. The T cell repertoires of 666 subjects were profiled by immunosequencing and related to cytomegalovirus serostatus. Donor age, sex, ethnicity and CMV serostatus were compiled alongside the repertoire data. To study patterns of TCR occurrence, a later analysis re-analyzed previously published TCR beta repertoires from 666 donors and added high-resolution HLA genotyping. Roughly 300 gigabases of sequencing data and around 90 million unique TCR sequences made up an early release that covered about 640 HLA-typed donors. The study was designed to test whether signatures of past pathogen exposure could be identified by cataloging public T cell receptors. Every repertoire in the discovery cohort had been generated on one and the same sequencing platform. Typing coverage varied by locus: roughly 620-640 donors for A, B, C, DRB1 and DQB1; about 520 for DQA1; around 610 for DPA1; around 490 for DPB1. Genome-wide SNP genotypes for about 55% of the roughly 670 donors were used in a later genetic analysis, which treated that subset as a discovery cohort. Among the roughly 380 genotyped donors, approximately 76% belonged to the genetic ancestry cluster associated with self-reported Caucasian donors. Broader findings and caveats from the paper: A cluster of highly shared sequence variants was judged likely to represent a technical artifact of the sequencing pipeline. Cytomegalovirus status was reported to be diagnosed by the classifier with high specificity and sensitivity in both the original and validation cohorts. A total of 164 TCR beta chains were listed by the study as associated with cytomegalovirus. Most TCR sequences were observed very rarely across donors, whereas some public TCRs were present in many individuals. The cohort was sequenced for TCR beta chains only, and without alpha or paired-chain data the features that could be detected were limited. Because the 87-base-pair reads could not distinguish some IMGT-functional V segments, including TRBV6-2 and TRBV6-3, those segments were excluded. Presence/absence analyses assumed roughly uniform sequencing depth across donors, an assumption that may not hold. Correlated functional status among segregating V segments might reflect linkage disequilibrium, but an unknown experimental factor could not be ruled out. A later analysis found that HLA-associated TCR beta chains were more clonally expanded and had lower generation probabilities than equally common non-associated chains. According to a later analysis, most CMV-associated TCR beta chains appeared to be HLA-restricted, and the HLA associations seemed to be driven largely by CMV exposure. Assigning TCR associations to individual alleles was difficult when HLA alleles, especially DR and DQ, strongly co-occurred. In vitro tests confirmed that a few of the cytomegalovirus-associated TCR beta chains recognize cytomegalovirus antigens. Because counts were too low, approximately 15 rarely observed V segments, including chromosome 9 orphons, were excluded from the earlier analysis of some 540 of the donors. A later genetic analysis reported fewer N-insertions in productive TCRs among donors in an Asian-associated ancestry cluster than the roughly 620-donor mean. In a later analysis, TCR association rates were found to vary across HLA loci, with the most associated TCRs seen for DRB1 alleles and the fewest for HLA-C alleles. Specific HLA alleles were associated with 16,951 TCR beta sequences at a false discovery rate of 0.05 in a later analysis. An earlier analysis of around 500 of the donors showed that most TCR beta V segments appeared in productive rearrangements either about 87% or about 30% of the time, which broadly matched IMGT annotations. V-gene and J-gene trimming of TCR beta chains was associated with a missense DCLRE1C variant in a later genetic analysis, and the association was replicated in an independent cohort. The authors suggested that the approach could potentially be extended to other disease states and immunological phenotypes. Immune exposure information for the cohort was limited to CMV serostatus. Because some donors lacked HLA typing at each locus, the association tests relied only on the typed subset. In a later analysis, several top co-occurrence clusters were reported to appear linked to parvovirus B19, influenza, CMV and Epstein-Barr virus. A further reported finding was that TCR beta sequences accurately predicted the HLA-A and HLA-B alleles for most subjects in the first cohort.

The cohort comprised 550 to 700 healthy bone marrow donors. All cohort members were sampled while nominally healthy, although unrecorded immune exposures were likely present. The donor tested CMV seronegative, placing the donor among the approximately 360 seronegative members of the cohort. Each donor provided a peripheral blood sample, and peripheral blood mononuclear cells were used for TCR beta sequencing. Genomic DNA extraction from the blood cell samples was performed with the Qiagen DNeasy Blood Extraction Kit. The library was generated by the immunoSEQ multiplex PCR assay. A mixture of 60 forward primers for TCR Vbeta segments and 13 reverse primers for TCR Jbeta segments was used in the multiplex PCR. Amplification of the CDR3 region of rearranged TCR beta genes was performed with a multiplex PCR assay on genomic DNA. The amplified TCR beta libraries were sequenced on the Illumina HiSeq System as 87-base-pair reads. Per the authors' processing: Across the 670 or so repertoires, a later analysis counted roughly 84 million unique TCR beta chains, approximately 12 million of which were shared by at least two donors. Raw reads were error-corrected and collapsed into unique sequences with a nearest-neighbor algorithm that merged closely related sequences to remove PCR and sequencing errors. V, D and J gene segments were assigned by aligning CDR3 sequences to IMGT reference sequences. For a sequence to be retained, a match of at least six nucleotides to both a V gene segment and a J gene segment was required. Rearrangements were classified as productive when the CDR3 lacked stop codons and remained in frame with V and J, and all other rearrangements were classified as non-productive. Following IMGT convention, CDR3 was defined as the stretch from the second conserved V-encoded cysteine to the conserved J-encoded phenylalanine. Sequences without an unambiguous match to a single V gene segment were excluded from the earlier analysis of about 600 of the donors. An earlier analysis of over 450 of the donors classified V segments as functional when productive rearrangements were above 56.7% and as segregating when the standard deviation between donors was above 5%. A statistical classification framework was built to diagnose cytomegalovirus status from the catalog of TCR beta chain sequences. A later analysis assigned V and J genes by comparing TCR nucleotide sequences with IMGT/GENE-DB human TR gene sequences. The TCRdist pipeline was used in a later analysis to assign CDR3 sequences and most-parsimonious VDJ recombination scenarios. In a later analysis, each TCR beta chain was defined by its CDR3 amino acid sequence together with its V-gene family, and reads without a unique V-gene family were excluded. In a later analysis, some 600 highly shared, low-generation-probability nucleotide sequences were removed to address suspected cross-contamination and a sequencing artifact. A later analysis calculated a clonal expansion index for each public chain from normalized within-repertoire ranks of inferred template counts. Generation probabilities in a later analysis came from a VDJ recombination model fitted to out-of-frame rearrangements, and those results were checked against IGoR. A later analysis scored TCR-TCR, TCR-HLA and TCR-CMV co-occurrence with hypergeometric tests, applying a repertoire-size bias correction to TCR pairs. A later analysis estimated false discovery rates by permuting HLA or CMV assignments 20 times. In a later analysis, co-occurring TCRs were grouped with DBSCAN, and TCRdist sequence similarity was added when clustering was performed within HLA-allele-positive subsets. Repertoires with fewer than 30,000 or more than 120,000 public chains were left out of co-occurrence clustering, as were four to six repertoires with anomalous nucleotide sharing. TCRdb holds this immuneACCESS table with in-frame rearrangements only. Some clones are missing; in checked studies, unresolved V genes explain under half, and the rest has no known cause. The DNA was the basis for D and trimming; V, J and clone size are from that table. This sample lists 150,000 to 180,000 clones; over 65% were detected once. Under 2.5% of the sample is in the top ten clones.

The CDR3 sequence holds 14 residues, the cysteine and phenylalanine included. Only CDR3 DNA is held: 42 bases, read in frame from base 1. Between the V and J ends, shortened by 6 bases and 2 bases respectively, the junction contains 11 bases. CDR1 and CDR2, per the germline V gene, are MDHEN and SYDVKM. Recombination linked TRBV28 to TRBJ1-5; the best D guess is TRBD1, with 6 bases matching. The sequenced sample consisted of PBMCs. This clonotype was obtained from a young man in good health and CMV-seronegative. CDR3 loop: CASRLGGGNQPQHF. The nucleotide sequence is TGTGCCAGCAGACTAGGGGGTGGCAATCAGCCCCAGCATTTT.